The present T cell receptor (beta chain) was sequenced within a study of blood T cell repertoires in COVID-19 (TCRdb year 2020). Background for the entire study: Collaborator samples came from the United States, Italy and Spain and covered acute and convalescent phases of COVID-19. The prospective study material was composed of cDNA or gDNA derived from T cells, B-cell-depleted T cells, or PBMCs. Deeply sampled blood TCRbeta repertoires from subjects exposed to, actively infected with, or recovered from COVID-19 were included in the dataset. The repertoires were released in a freely available public database meant as a resource for research on the immune response to SARS-CoV-2. The samples were drawn from the first 160 participants of the ongoing ImmuneRACE study and from 1,254 subjects provided by 6 global collaborators. Sample metadata almost always included a de-identified subject ID, COVID-19 status, age in years and sex. Where HLA class I and class II types were available, the types were taken from metadata supplied by the sample provider, not from assay-based typing.

Whole blood was collected in K2EDTA tubes by collaborating institutions according to the institutions' own protocols. For TCRbeta analysis, collaborator samples were shipped as frozen whole blood, as isolated PBMCs, or as DNA extracted from either sample type. Reading from cysteine to phenylalanine, the CDR3 counts 15 amino acids. Of the read, only the CDR3 DNA is kept; its 45 bases are in frame from base 1. V is shortened by 5 bases, J by 7 bases, and the region joining them spans 18 bases. Reading the germline V gene gives CDR1 MDHEN and CDR2 SYDVKM. As to this clone: Which antigen it targets is not known. No per-base quality is available; no much larger clone lies one base away.

What the study reported, not specific to this receptor: How much clinical and demographic metadata was included differed by source and by participant, and the metadata was provided uncurated.

The immunoSEQ Assay, a bias-controlled multiplex PCR, was used to amplify TCRbeta CDR3 regions from genomic DNA. Concerning the study's data processing: The number of nucleated cells in each sample was estimated by amplification of reference gene primers within the assay. Sequence reads were collapsed and filtered to measure the absolute abundance of every unique TCRbeta CDR3 rearrangement. Productive Simpson clonality was computed per sample as the square root of Simpson's diversity index over productive rearrangements. The clones in this table, taken by TCRdb from immuneACCESS, are in-frame only. Not every clone is retained; where verified, under half of the shortfall comes from an unresolved V gene, and the cause of the rest is unknown. D and trimming come from the DNA, and the V and J calls and clone size come from that table. The sample table records some 82,000 clones; 81% of these occur just once. 44% of the sample is held by the ten biggest clonotypes.

The sequence joins TRBV28 to TRBJ2-1; perhaps TRBD2 is the D gene, with 6 bases matching. Sequencing was carried out using peripheral blood. This receptor was taken from a man older than 75 with acute or convalescent COVID-19. The DNA sequence is TGTGCCAGCAGTATCACGGGACTCTCGGAGAATGAGCAGTTCTTC. The resulting protein is CASSITGLSENEQFF.